The 23 T cell receptor beta chains below all came from one sample that was sequenced in a study of blood T cell repertoires in COVID-19. Using immunoSEQ multiplex PCR, the repertoire was profiled, and TCRdb retains in-frame clones only, with some absent. Here the sample spans roughly 66,000 clones, 80% to 85% being singletons. Sequencing input: peripheral blood. These TCRs come from a woman in her fifties or sixties with acute or convalescent COVID-19.

This clone was seen a single time. This chain links TRBV10-2 with TRBJ2-1; 9 bases fit TRBD1. Unmatched junction bases numbered 5, after V lost 6 bases and J lost 14 bases. This CDR3 contains 11 residues. Per germline, CDR1 WSHSY and CDR2 SAAADI. The CDR3 DNA reads TGCGCCAGCAGCCGGGACAGGGATGAGTTCTTC. Translating gives CASSRDRDEFF.

Only a few counts were recorded for this clone. This chain connects TRBV9 to TRBJ1-2, with TRBD1 identical over 8 bases. This CDR3 contains 14 residues. Germline values: CDR1 SGDLS, CDR2 YYNGEE. Trimming cost V 0 bases and J 4 bases; bases outside gene matches: 2. The CDR3 protein is CASSVATGGYGYTF. In DNA form, the CDR3 reads TGTGCCAGCAGCGTAGCAACAGGGGGCTATGGCTACACCTTC.

This clone was found a few times. This sequence joins TRBV27 and TRBJ2-7, with TRBD2 as a possible D gene (6 bases). The CDR3 is made up of 17 amino acids. Trimming cost V 4 bases and J 2 bases, with 21 bases left between them. Looked up from germline, CDR1 is MNHEY and CDR2 is SMNVEV (reference sequence). Written as DNA, the CDR3 is TGTGCCAGCAGTTCCCGCTTAGGTAGGGGACTTACCTACGAGCAGTACTTC. It specifies CASSSRLGRGLTYEQYF.

The chain carries TRBV29-1 and TRBJ2-1; D might be TRBD2 (5 bases). Germline CDR1 and CDR2: SQVTM and ANQGSEA. V shed 5 bases and J shed 7 bases, with 12 bases lying between them. This CDR3 region has 12 residues. The CDR3 DNA follows: TGCAGCGTTCTTCGCGGGTCGAATGAGCAGTTCTTC. It is translated as CSVLRGSNEQFF.

This rearrangement joins TRBV6-5 to TRBJ1-1; 8 nucleotides align to TRBD1. With 5 bases clipped from V and 0 bases from J, the junction kept 2 bases outside the gene matches. CDR3 length: 14 amino acids. Germline V CDR1 and CDR2: MNHEY, SVGAGI. In DNA, the CDR3 is TGTGCCAGCAGTCAGACAGGGGTGAACACTGAAGCTTTCTTT. The encoded protein is CASSQTGVNTEAFF.

The chain combines TRBV18 with TRBJ1-6, with a possible D match to TRBD1 (6 bases). Germline V gene data show CDR1 as KGHSH and CDR2 as LQKENI. The V end was cut by 6 bases, the J end by 10 bases, with 16 bases between. The CDR3 is made up of 14 amino acids. The CDR3 DNA is TGTGCCAGCTCCCCTACAGGGTATGGGTCACCCCTCCACTTT. Its translation: CASSPTGYGSPLHF.

The chain employs TRBV20-1 and TRBJ1-1, with D tentatively TRBD1 (5 bases). CDR3 size: 10 residues. CDR1 and CDR2 (germline): DFQATT, SNEGSKA (reference sequence). The DNA for the CDR3 is TGCAGCCCTGGGGGGGCTGAAGCTTTCTTT. Protein sequence: CSPGGAEAFF.

This chain joins TRBV5-6 and TRBJ1-6, with TRBD1 matching over 7 bases. The germline V gene has CDR1 SGHDT and CDR2 YYEEEE. The ends lost 8 bases at V and 7 bases at J; junction bases unmatched: 6. The CDR3 is 13 residues long. The CDR3 DNA is TGTGCCAGTCGGGACAGCAAGAATTCACCCCTCCACTTT. Its translation: CASRDSKNSPLHF.

This chain connects TRBV5-5 to TRBJ1-2; D is possibly TRBD1 (5 bases). The CDR3 has 15 amino acids. Looked up from germline, CDR1 is SGHKS and CDR2 is YYEKEE (reference sequence). Trimming pared 6 bases from V and 4 bases from J, leaving 19 bases between. CDR3 bases: TGTGCCAGCAAAACCGTCCCCGGGGGAGGCTATGGCTACACCTTC. Amino acid sequence: CASKTVPGGGYGYTF.

The chain uses TRBV7-2 and TRBJ2-7; D is undetermined. From germline, CDR1 is SGHTA and CDR2 FQGNSA. Trimming left V 5 bases short and J 7 bases short, with 9 bases between. This CDR3 has 11 residues. The CDR3 nucleotides are TGTGCCAGCAGCCCGCGGAGAGAGCAGTACTTC. Its protein product is CASSPRREQYF.

V and J are TRBV7-6 and TRBJ1-4, with D tentatively TRBD1 (6 bases). In germline, CDR1 is SGHVS, CDR2 FNYEAQ. V was clipped by 7 bases and J by 4 bases, with 16 bases between them. This CDR3 is 15 amino acids long. CDR3 bases: TGTGCCAGCACCCTAGGGGGGGCGATTAATGAAAAACTGTTTTTT. Translation gives CASTLGGAINEKLFF.

The genes are TRBV11-2 and TRBJ1-6, with D hard to call. Germline assignment: CDR1 SGHAT and CDR2 FQNNGV. The CDR3 length is 12 residues. V shed 5 bases and J shed 10 bases, with 9 bases lying between them. The CDR3 protein is CASSHAGSPLHF. As DNA, the CDR3 is TGTGCCAGCAGCCATGCGGGCTCACCCCTCCACTTT.

The rearrangement links TRBV13 to TRBJ2-3, with 10 bases identical to TRBD2. V shed 8 bases, J shed 4 bases, and the junction held 6 bases outside the gene matches. This CDR3 is built from 14 residues. The germline gives CDR1 PRHDT, CDR2 FYEKMQ (reference sequence). This chain's CDR3 is CASGAGGPADTQYF. The CDR3 region has the DNA TGTGCCAGCGGAGCGGGGGGGCCCGCAGATACGCAGTATTTT. Looking up the rest from reference TRBV13 and TRBJ2-3 gives the full variable domain: AAGVIQSPRHLIKEKRETATLKCYPIPRHDTVYWYQQGPGQDPQFLISFYEKMQSDKGSIPDRFSAQQFSDYHSELNMSSLELGDSALYFCASGAGGPADTQYFGPGTRLTVL.

The chain is built from TRBV5-1 and TRBJ1-1; D is unclear. This CDR3 has 14 residues. The germline V and J ends were trimmed by 6 bases and 1 base, with 13 bases remaining between them. Germline CDR1 reads SGHRS; CDR2 reads YFSETQ. This CDR3 is CASTRGGTNTEAFF. In DNA, the CDR3 is TGCGCCAGCACCAGAGGCGGAACGAACACTGAAGCTTTCTTT.

This clone came up once. V and J are TRBV6-2 or TRBV6-3 and TRBJ1-1; D is ambiguous. V was clipped by 4 bases and J by 4 bases, with 13 bases between them. The CDR3 covers 14 residues. Germline loops: CDR1 MNHEY, CDR2 SVGEGT. CDR3 in amino acids: CASSLNPGSTEAFF. The CDR3 nucleotides read TGTGCCAGCAGTTTGAACCCGGGGAGCACTGAAGCTTTCTTT.

The CDR3 sequence: CASSQDRGGFAKNIQYF. DNA for the CDR3: TGTGCCAGCAGCCAAGATCGGGGGGGCTTCGCCAAAAACATTCAGTACTTC. The chain combines TRBV3-1 (or the pseudogene TRBV3-2) with TRBJ2-4; TRBD2 matches at 8 bases. The CDR3 totals 17 residues. Germline V gene lookup returns CDR1 LGHDT and CDR2 YNNKEL (reference sequence). After removal of 0 bases from V and 1 base from J, the junction contained 5 bases not matched to a gene.

The rearrangement uses TRBV19 and TRBJ1-1, with 7 bases that match TRBD1. The CDR3 sequence is 13 residues long. CDR1 is LNHDA and CDR2 is SQIVND in the germline V gene (reference sequence). J was trimmed by 11 bases and V by 4 bases; bases with no gene match: 10. This chain's CDR3 is CASSRQGGSRAFF. The CDR3 DNA is TGTGCCAGTAGTAGGCAGGGGGGATCGCGGGCTTTCTTT.

The chain's CDR3 is CASRDWDRGSGELFF. In DNA, the CDR3 is TGTGCCAGCAGAGACTGGGACAGGGGAAGCGGGGAGCTGTTTTTT. V gene TRBV6-5 combines with J gene TRBJ2-2; TRBD1 agrees at 10 bases. Germline-derived CDR1 and CDR2 are MNHEY and SVGAGI. The CDR3 consists of 15 residues. V trimming: 6 bases; J trimming: 7 bases; junction bases outside the gene matches: 8.

The chain uses TRBV27 and TRBJ2-3; 9 nucleotides line up with TRBD1. CDR1 MNHEY and CDR2 SMNVEV come from the germline V gene (reference sequence). This CDR3 contains 12 residues. J was trimmed by 6 bases and V by 8 bases; bases with no gene match: 3. CDR3: CASFDRGDTQYF. DNA of the CDR3: TGTGCCAGCTTTGACAGGGGGGATACGCAGTATTTT.

The chain carries TRBV6-5 and TRBJ2-7; weak D call: TRBD2 (6 bases). The CDR3 is 13 amino acids. The germline V and J ends were trimmed by 2 bases and 5 bases, with 10 bases remaining between them. Germline V CDR1 and CDR2: MNHEY, SVGAGI. CDR3 DNA: TGTGCCAGCAGTTACCCGTGGGGGGACGAGCAGTACTTC. Its protein is CASSYPWGDEQYF.

This sequence joins TRBV20-1 and TRBJ1-5, with D hard to call. V lost 3 bases and J lost 6, with 15 bases in between. The CDR3 spans 14 residues. In germline, CDR1 is DFQATT, CDR2 SNEGSKA (reference sequence). The CDR3 DNA reads as TGCAGTGCTAGTCCTCAAGTGGAGGGTCAGCCCCAGCATTTT. Translated, it gives CSASPQVEGQPQHF.

The genes are TRBV20-1 and TRBJ2-1, with D uncertain. The CDR3 consists of 11 residues. V lost 6 bases to trimming and J lost 8 bases, with 11 bases between them. Per germline, CDR1 DFQATT and CDR2 SNEGSKA (reference sequence). The CDR3 DNA is TGCAGTGCCCCCGGAGCCGATGAGCAGTTCTTC. The encoded protein is CSAPGADEQFF.

The chain joins TRBV12-3 or TRBV12-4 to TRBJ1-1; weak D call: TRBD1 (6 bases). The length of the CDR3 is 13 residues. V was cut by 8 bases and J by 2 bases, with 12 bases left in between. In nucleotides, the CDR3 is TGTGCCAGCGGGGGCACAGTCAACACTGAAGCTTTCTTT. Its protein is CASGGTVNTEAFF.